This T cell receptor (beta chain) was captured in a study of cytomegalovirus exposure and HLA in healthy donors (dated by TCRdb to about 2017). Study-wide context: An earlier analysis of 550 to 700 of the donors reported 276 Gb of sequence data and roughly 110 million unique TCR beta sequences from some 180 million T cells. HLA typing included class I and class II loci at four-digit resolution. A separate validation cohort of 100 to 150 different subjects was used in addition to the approximately 700-subject first cohort. The number of typed donors differed by locus: about 629-630 for A, B, C, DRB1 and DQB1; approximately 530 for DQA1; 606 for DPA1; and around 470 for DPB1. In a later analysis, previously published TCR beta repertoires from 550 to 750 donors were re-analyzed and high-resolution HLA genotyping was added so that TCR occurrence patterns could be studied. Among some 410 genotyped donors of the cohort, an average of roughly 240,000 unique TCR beta nucleotide sequences were sequenced per donor, roughly 18% of them non-productive. Using immunosequencing, the study profiled T cell repertoires from fewer than 700 subjects and related those repertoires to cytomegalovirus serostatus. Of the roughly 410 genotyped donors, 80% to 90% were placed in the genetic ancestry cluster associated with self-reported Caucasian donors. To predict cytomegalovirus infection status, the study brought together high-throughput TCR immunosequencing, statistical association of individual TCRs with disease status, and machine learning. An early release that covered 640 HLA-typed donors contained approximately 300 gigabases of sequencing data and 70 million to 100 million unique TCR sequences. Genome-wide SNP genotypes for about 60% of the roughly 670 donors were used in a later genetic analysis, which treated that subset as a discovery cohort. A few DR-DQ haplotypes were handled as single units for association and clustering because linkage in the cohort was strong. Rather than drawing on any new phenotypic data, the later analysis identified candidate immune exposures from TCR beta sequences and the way those sequences occurred across donors. An earlier analysis of 500 to 650 of the donors applied high-throughput TCR beta sequencing to assess whether each TCR beta V gene segment acted as functional or pseudogenic. Alongside the repertoire data, information on donor age, sex, ethnicity and CMV serostatus was compiled. The aim of the study was to test whether cataloging public T cell receptors could identify signatures of past pathogen exposure. Every repertoire in the discovery cohort had been generated on one and the same sequencing platform. Results and caveats for the whole study, not just this receptor: A group of highly shared sequence variants was considered likely to be a technical artifact of the sequencing pipeline. In the study, around 150 TCR beta chains were listed as associated with cytomegalovirus. In a later analysis, HLA-associated TCR beta chains were found to be more clonally expanded and to have lower generation probabilities than equally common non-associated chains. According to the authors, the approach could potentially be generalized to other disease states and immunological phenotypes. In a later analysis, the rate of TCR association differed among HLA loci, with DRB1 alleles having the most associated TCRs and HLA-C alleles having the fewest. An association between a missense DCLRE1C variant and V-gene and J-gene trimming of TCR beta chains was found in a later genetic analysis and replicated in an independent cohort. A later analysis found that most CMV-associated TCR beta chains appeared HLA-restricted, with HLA associations seemingly driven largely by CMV exposure. Some IMGT-functional V segments, including TRBV6-2 and TRBV6-3, could not be distinguished by the 87-base-pair reads and were therefore excluded. A further reported finding was that TCR beta sequences accurately predicted the HLA-A and HLA-B alleles for most subjects in the first cohort. In this cohort, only TCR beta chains were sequenced, and detectable features were limited by the absence of alpha or paired-chain data. In an earlier analysis of around 600 of the donors, most TCR beta V segments were observed in productive rearrangements about 87% or about 30% of the time, broadly matching IMGT annotations. Correlated functional status among segregating V segments might reflect linkage disequilibrium, but an unknown experimental factor could not be ruled out. In vitro tests confirmed that a few of the cytomegalovirus-associated TCR beta chains recognize cytomegalovirus antigens. According to a later analysis, parvovirus B19, influenza, CMV and Epstein-Barr virus appeared linked to several top co-occurrence clusters. The earlier analysis of almost 600 of the donors excluded some 15 rarely observed V segments, including chromosome 9 orphons, because counts were too low. Most TCR sequences were seen in very few donors, while some public TCRs were found in many individuals. Specific HLA alleles were associated with 16,951 TCR beta sequences at a false discovery rate of 0.05 in a later analysis. When HLA alleles, especially DR and DQ, strongly co-occurred, TCR associations were difficult to assign to individual alleles. HLA typing was unavailable for some donors at each locus, so association tests used only the typed subset. The only immune exposure information available for the cohort was CMV serostatus. The classifier was reported to diagnose cytomegalovirus status with high specificity and sensitivity in both the original cohort and the validation cohort. Roughly uniform sequencing depth across donors was assumed in presence/absence analyses, although this assumption may not hold. Compared with the roughly 670-donor mean, donors in an Asian-associated ancestry cluster had fewer N-insertions in productive TCRs, according to a later genetic analysis.

The cohort was made up of approximately 670 healthy bone marrow donors. Cohort members were all nominally healthy when sampled, although unrecorded immune exposures were likely present. The donor tested CMV seropositive and was one of the 289 seropositive cohort members. Each donor provided a peripheral blood sample, and peripheral blood mononuclear cells were used for TCR beta sequencing. Genomic DNA extraction from the blood cell samples was performed with the Qiagen DNeasy Blood Extraction Kit. The CDR3 runs 13 amino acids, cysteine and phenylalanine included. Of all the DNA, just the CDR3 is kept, 39 bases in frame from base 1. Per the germline V gene, KGHSH is the CDR1 and LQKENI is the CDR2. Trimming costs V 0 bases and J 3 bases, and their ends lie 3 bases apart. Library construction relied on the immunoSEQ multiplex PCR assay. For the multiplex PCR, a mixture combining 60 forward primers for TCR Vbeta segments and 13 reverse primers for TCR Jbeta segments was used. The CDR3 region of rearranged TCR beta genes was amplified from genomic DNA with a multiplex PCR assay. The Illumina HiSeq System was used to sequence the amplified TCR beta libraries as 87-base-pair reads. In the paper's pipeline: A later analysis tallied roughly 76 million unique TCR beta chains across the 700 or so repertoires, and about 10 million of those chains were shared by two or more donors. Raw reads were error-corrected and collapsed into unique sequences with a nearest-neighbor algorithm that merged closely related sequences to remove PCR and sequencing errors. V, D and J gene segments were assigned by aligning CDR3 sequences to IMGT reference sequences. For a sequence to be retained, at least a six-nucleotide match to both a V gene segment and a J gene segment was required. Rearrangements were called productive when the CDR3 lacked stop codons and stayed in frame with V and J; all others were non-productive. Following IMGT convention, CDR3 was defined as the stretch from the second conserved V-encoded cysteine to the conserved J-encoded phenylalanine. The earlier analysis of 500 to 750 of the donors excluded any sequence lacking an unambiguous match to a single V gene segment. In an earlier analysis of 450 to 750 of the donors, a V segment was called functional when productive rearrangements were above 56.7%, and segregating when the standard deviation between donors exceeded 5%. To diagnose cytomegalovirus status from the catalog of TCR beta chain sequences, a statistical classification framework was built. In a later analysis, TCR nucleotide sequences were compared against IMGT/GENE-DB human TR gene sequences so that V and J genes could be assigned. In a later analysis, CDR3 sequences and most-parsimonious VDJ recombination scenarios were assigned using the TCRdist pipeline. In a later analysis, each TCR beta chain was defined by its CDR3 amino acid sequence together with its V-gene family, and reads lacking a unique V-gene family were excluded. A later analysis removed over 500 highly shared, low-generation-probability nucleotide sequences to deal with suspected cross-contamination and a sequencing artifact. A later analysis calculated a clonal expansion index for each public chain from normalized within-repertoire ranks of inferred template counts. In a later analysis, generation probabilities were computed with a VDJ recombination model fitted to out-of-frame rearrangements, and the resulting probabilities were checked against IGoR. A later analysis scored TCR-TCR, TCR-HLA and TCR-CMV co-occurrence with hypergeometric tests, applying a repertoire-size bias correction to TCR pairs. To estimate false discovery rates, a later analysis permuted the HLA or CMV assignments 20 times. In a later analysis, co-occurring TCRs were grouped using DBSCAN, with TCRdist sequence similarity added in when clustering inside HLA-allele-positive subsets. Repertoires with fewer than 30,000 or more than 120,000 public chains, plus five repertoires with anomalous nucleotide sharing, were excluded from co-occurrence clustering. The source is immuneACCESS, and TCRdb retained only in-frame sequences with V and J called. Part of the clones is not carried over; for the studies checked, unresolved V genes explain less than half of this, and the remainder is unexplained. The D gene and trimming were derived from the DNA, and the V and J assignments and clone size from that table. This sample has around 85,000 clones in its table, and approximately 80% of those were observed once. Together, the top ten hold less than 40% of the sample.

In regard to this clone: The antigen it recognizes is unknown. The record has no base qualities; no much larger clone is one base away.

The sequencing input was PBMCs. The chain couples TRBV18 to TRBJ1-5; no D segment can be confidently identified. The TCR was taken from a man aged 50 to 59 in good health and CMV-seropositive. CDR3 loop: CASSPPNNQPQHF. The DNA sequence is TGTGCCAGCTCACCACCCAACAATCAGCCCCAGCATTTT. Here the CDR3 is joined to the reference TRBV18 and TRBJ1-5 genes, and the full variable domain is: NAGVMQNPRHLVRRRGQEARLRCSPMKGHSHVYWYRQLPEEGLKFMVYLQKENIIDESGMPKERFSAEFPKEGPSILRIQQVVRGDSAAYFCASSPPNNQPQHFGDGTRLSIL.